This TCR beta chain is drawn from a study of blood T cell repertoires in COVID-19. Study summary: Samples taken during acute and convalescent COVID-19 were collected in the United States, Italy and Spain. From T cells, B-cell-depleted T cells, or PBMCs came the material, which was cDNA or gDNA.

Trimming cost V 6 bases and J 8 bases; bases outside gene matches: 12. CDR1 is MDHEN, CDR2 SYDVKM, per germline. The CDR3 totals 14 residues. Original analysis: For nucleated cells, counts were estimated from reference gene primer amplification. TCRdb's copy holds only in-frame clones and misses some; the assay was immunoSEQ multiplex PCR. V, J and clone size derive from that table, while D and trimming were established from the DNA sequence. The sample carries under 300,000 clones, around 90% recorded once. This sequence was found in a woman aged 65 to 85 with active or convalescent COVID-19. Sequenced input: peripheral blood. The chain combines TRBV28 with TRBJ1-2, with TRBD1 identical over 7 bases. CDR3 in DNA: TGTGCCAGCAGGTCCGTGGGCGGAGGGGGCGGCTACACCTTC. Translation gives CASRSVGGGGGYTF.